These 31 T cell receptor beta chains share one sample of origin, sequenced in a study of spatial heterogeneity in lung cancer. Each CDR3 protein is one row after TCRdb ran MiXCR on the 5' RACE reads. The sample yields 43,000 or so distinct CDR3 sequences, about 6.5% seen once. Noted time point: sample taken at primary tumor resection. The sample in question was PBMCs, obtained at surgery. The receptors were sampled from a female donor with early-stage non-small cell lung cancer.

This clonotype came up many times. The chain uses TRBV4-1 and TRBJ1-2; D unclear. In germline, CDR1 is MGHRA, CDR2 YSYEKL. This CDR3 is built from 16 residues. Trimming shortened V by 0 bases and J by 7 bases, and 18 bases separated the two germline ends. CDR3 sequence reads: CASSQEGSSKVVGYTF. Here the CDR3 DNA reads TGCGCCAGCAGCCAAGAAGGATCCTCGAAGGTAGTTGGCTACACCTTC.

This clonotype was recorded a few times. This chain joins TRBV30 and TRBJ2-3; TRBD1 agrees at 8 bases. Trimming cost V 5 bases and J 4 bases; bases outside gene matches: 5. CDR1 is GTSNPN and CDR2 is SVGIG in the germline V gene (reference sequence). The CDR3 is made up of 13 amino acids. CDR3 sequence reads: CAWYSTGADTQYF. In DNA form, the CDR3 reads TGTGCCTGGTATTCGACAGGGGCAGATACGCAGTATTTT.

This clonotype was seen only a few times. This rearrangement joins TRBV19 to TRBJ1-1, with no clear D. The V end was cut by 7 bases, the J end by 3 bases, with 12 bases between. The CDR3 length is 13 residues. The V gene's germline CDR1 is LNHDA and CDR2 SQIVND (reference sequence). Here the CDR3 reads CASTKGRDTEAFF. The CDR3 region has the DNA TGTGCCAGTACCAAAGGACGGGACACTGAAGCTTTCTTT.

The chain is built from TRBV12-3 or TRBV12-4 and TRBJ1-3; no clear D gene. The CDR3 totals 14 residues. V was shortened by 6 bases and J by 4 bases, with 13 bases between the two germline ends. As DNA, the CDR3 is TGTGCCAGCAGCCAAGGACTTTCGGGAAACACCATATATTTT. Its translation is CASSQGLSGNTIYF.

This clonotype came up many times. This chain uses TRBV18 with TRBJ1-5; D call uncertain. CDR1 is KGHSH and CDR2 is LQKENI in the germline V gene. This CDR3 has 18 residues. V lost 3 bases to trimming and J lost 4 bases, with 22 bases between them. The CDR3 is CASSPGGANTAPNQPQHF. CDR3 nucleotides: TGTGCCAGCTCACCCGGCGGAGCCAATACAGCTCCGAATCAGCCCCAGCATTTT.

In this sample, this clonotype turned up many times. This chain uses TRBV3-1 with TRBJ2-2; the D is unclear. The V end lost 6 bases, the J end lost 1 base, and 6 bases lay between the germline ends. Germline CDR1 reads LGHDT; CDR2 reads YNNKEL (reference sequence). The CDR3 spans 13 residues. The CDR3 DNA sequence: TGTGCCAGCAGTCGGGTGAACACCGGGGAGCTGTTTTTT. Its protein product is CASSRVNTGELFF.

This chain uses TRBV27 with TRBJ1-5; D not certain. Per the germline V gene, CDR1 is MNHEY and CDR2 is SMNVEV (reference sequence). The CDR3 sequence is 15 residues long. Trimming stripped 6 bases from V and 4 bases from J, with 16 bases between. CDR3 in amino acids: CASRISGVQNQPQHF. CDR3 DNA: TGTGCCAGCAGGATATCTGGCGTCCAAAATCAGCCCCAGCATTTT.

This clonotype came up a few times. The J gene is TRBJ1-1, the V gene TRBV11-2, with 10 bases that match TRBD1. Trimming at V came to 5 bases and at J to 4 bases, leaving 4 bases not matched to a gene. CDR3 size: 14 residues. Germline V gene data show CDR1 as SGHAT and CDR2 as FQNNGV. The CDR3 DNA reads as TGTGCCAGCAGCGTGACAGGGGGCGGCACTGAAGCTTTCTTT. It specifies CASSVTGGGTEAFF.

There are a few counts of this clonotype. The chain employs TRBV7-2 and TRBJ2-5; a possible D gene is TRBD1 (6 bases). Germline-derived CDR1 and CDR2 are SGHTA and FQGNSA. V was pared by 5 bases and J by 5 bases, with 24 bases between. CDR3 length: 17 residues. CDR3 DNA sequence: TGTGCCAGCAGCCCAGATGGCAGGGGACCACCCGGGGAGACCCAGTACTTC. It encodes CASSPDGRGPPGETQYF.

The chain combines TRBV7-2 with TRBJ2-7; 7 nucleotides agree with TRBD1. The CDR3 consists of 15 residues. V shed 3 bases and J 3 bases; nucleotides not matched to a gene: 8. Germline-derived CDR1 and CDR2 are SGHTA and FQGNSA. The CDR3 DNA is TGTGCCAGCAGCTTCGTGACAGGGAGAAGCTACGAGCAGTACTTC. It codes for CASSFVTGRSYEQYF.

The chain couples TRBV5-1 to TRBJ2-3; 8 nucleotides line up with TRBD2. There are 16 residues in the CDR3. Trimming took 7 bases from V and 2 from J; bases not matched to a gene: 12. Germline V gene data show CDR1 as SGHRS and CDR2 as YFSETQ. CDR3 DNA: TGCGCCAGCGGCGAGGGGAGCGGGGGCCACACAGATACGCAGTATTTT. Amino acid sequence: CASGEGSGGHTDTQYF.

This clonotype has more than one count but fewer than ten. V usage is TRBV6-5 and J usage is TRBJ1-1; D is unclear. Germline CDR1 is MNHEY and CDR2 is SVGAGI. The CDR3 runs to 15 residues. Between the trimmed V and J ends, which lost 2 bases and 1 base, there was a span of 11 bases. The CDR3 protein is CASSYAQRGNTEAFF. The CDR3 region has the DNA TGTGCCAGCAGTTACGCCCAGAGAGGGAACACTGAAGCTTTCTTT.

The chain employs TRBV6-1 and TRBJ2-5; D is undetermined. The CDR3 is 12 amino acids. The ends were cut back, 5 bases at V and 5 bases at J, with 9 bases in the middle. Germline CDR1 and CDR2: MNHNS and SASEGT. The CDR3 protein is CASSSPFETQYF. CDR3 DNA sequence: TGTGCCAGCAGTTCTCCCTTCGAGACCCAGTACTTC.

Many counts were recorded for this clonotype. This CDR3 reads CASSEARGTEQFF. The CDR3, as DNA: TGTGCCAGCAGTGAAGCCCGGGGGACTGAGCAGTTCTTC. The gene calls are TRBV6-1 and TRBJ2-1; D may be TRBD2 (6 bases). Germline V gene data show CDR1 as MNHNS and CDR2 as SASEGT. The length of the CDR3 is 13 residues. Trimming pared 0 bases from V and 9 bases from J, leaving 9 bases between.

This clonotype was counted at least ten times. The chain links TRBV27 to TRBJ2-7, with 8 bases that match TRBD2. CDR3 length: 15 amino acids. Trimming cost V 0 bases and J 3 bases; bases outside gene matches: 4. Germline assignment: CDR1 MNHEY and CDR2 SMNVEV (reference sequence). The CDR3 bases are TGTGCCAGCAGTTTATCTAGCGGGGCCCTCTACGAGCAGTACTTC. The encoded protein is CASSLSSGALYEQYF.

This clonotype was counted ten times or more. This chain joins TRBV12-3 or TRBV12-4 and TRBJ2-2; D possibly matches TRBD1 or TRBD2 (5 bases each). V was cut by 1 base and J by 7 bases, with 7 bases left in between. The CDR3 covers 13 residues. The CDR3 sequence: CASSLGGNGELFF. CDR3 coding DNA: TGTGCCAGCAGTTTAGGGGGGAACGGGGAGCTGTTTTTT.

This clonotype was counted at least ten times. The gene calls are TRBV5-4 and TRBJ2-3; D gene uncertain. V gave up 7 bases and J gave up 1 base, with 4 bases separating them. Germline V gene lookup returns CDR1 SGHNT and CDR2 YYREEE (reference sequence). The length of the CDR3 is 11 residues. CDR3 loop: CASGRTDTQYF. CDR3 in DNA: TGTGCCAGCGGTCGCACAGATACGCAGTATTTT. The full variable domain, in which reference TRBV5-4 and TRBJ2-3 provide the parts outside the CDR3, is ETGVTQSPTHLIKTRGQQVTLRCSSQSGHNTVSWYQQALGQGPQFIFQYYREEENGRGNFPPRFSGLQFPNYSSELNVNALELDDSALYLCASGRTDTQYFGPGTRLTVL.

This clonotype was counted many times. This chain uses TRBV27 with TRBJ2-2; TRBD1 is a possible D gene (5 bases). In germline, CDR1 is MNHEY, CDR2 SMNVEV (reference sequence). Trimming took 8 bases from V and 4 from J, leaving 20 bases between them. CDR3 length: 16 amino acids. The CDR3: CASLTLARESTGELFF. The CDR3 nucleotides are TGTGCCAGCCTCACCTTGGCCAGGGAATCCACCGGGGAGCTGTTTTTT.

In its sample, this clonotype was seen many times. This chain joins TRBV9 and TRBJ2-7, with a possible D match to TRBD1 (6 bases). Per germline, CDR1 SGDLS and CDR2 YYNGEE. The CDR3 spans 15 residues. Trimming removed 3 bases at V and 3 bases at J, with 16 bases between. This chain's CDR3 is CASSGARTVDYEQYF. The CDR3 nucleotides read TGTGCCAGCAGCGGTGCGCGGACAGTAGACTACGAGCAGTACTTC.

This clonotype occurred a few times. The chain uses TRBV21-1 and TRBJ1-4; TRBD1 is the table's D call, not checked against the DNA. TRBV21-1 constitutes a pseudogene. CDR3 length: 16 amino acids. In nucleotides, the CDR3 is TGTGCCAGCAGCAAAGGGTTGACAGGGGAAGGAGAAAAACTGTTTTTT. This codes for CASSKGLTGEGEKLFF.

J is TRBJ1-6 and V is TRBV20-1, with 10 bases aligning to TRBD1. The length of the CDR3 is 18 residues. Germline V CDR1 and CDR2: DFQATT, SNEGSKA (reference sequence). With 0 bases clipped from V and 1 base from J, the junction kept 6 bases outside the gene matches. CDR3 protein: CSARDAGQGSSYNSPLHF. CDR3 nucleotides: TGCAGTGCTAGAGATGCGGGACAGGGGAGTTCCTATAATTCACCCCTCCACTTT.

This clonotype was recorded many times. This chain joins TRBV28 and TRBJ2-7; D is ambiguous. The V end lost 5 bases, the J end lost 4 bases, and 15 bases lay between the germline ends. This CDR3 region has 14 residues. Germline CDR1 is MDHEN and CDR2 is SYDVKM. CDR3 loop: CASSPPGNVYEQYF. Written as DNA, the CDR3 is TGTGCCAGCAGTCCTCCGGGTAACGTGTACGAGCAGTACTTC.

The V and J genes are TRBV2 and TRBJ1-2; D perhaps matches TRBD1 (5 bases). V was clipped by 7 bases and J by 6 bases, with 15 bases between them. This CDR3 region has 13 residues. Germline assignment: CDR1 SNHLY and CDR2 FYNNEI. Written as DNA, the CDR3 is TGTGCCAGCAAATTCAGGGTCGCGGATGGCTACACCTTC. This sequence encodes CASKFRVADGYTF.

This clonotype was recorded many times. The rearrangement joins TRBV10-2 to TRBJ1-5, with TRBD1 identical over 8 bases. CDR1 is WSHSY, CDR2 SAAADI, per germline. This CDR3 comprises 14 residues. J was trimmed by 2 bases and V by 5 bases; bases with no gene match: 2. CDR3 in amino acids: CASSLDRGNQPQHF. CDR3 in DNA: TGCGCCAGCAGTTTGGACAGGGGCAATCAGCCCCAGCATTTT.

This clonotype was detected a few times. V is TRBV30 and J is TRBJ1-4; D gene uncertain. The CDR3 runs 11 residues. The V and J ends lost 0 bases and 8 bases respectively, with 4 bases between them. Germline CDR1 and CDR2: GTSNPN and SVGIG (reference sequence). The CDR3 region is CAWSVTEKLFF. The DNA of the CDR3 is TGTGCCTGGAGTGTAACCGAAAAACTGTTTTTT. Supplemented by reference TRBV30 and TRBJ1-4, the full variable domain reads SQTIHQWPATLVQPVGSPLSLECTVEGTSNPNLYWYRQAAGRGLQLLFYSVGIGQISSEVPQNLSASRPQDRQFILSSKKLLLSDSGFYLCAWSVTEKLFFGSGTQLSVL.

The chain couples TRBV5-4 to TRBJ2-3; 15 bases fit TRBD2. Germline V lookup: CDR1 SGHNT, CDR2 YYREEE (reference sequence). The CDR3 has 16 amino acids. Losses at the gene ends were 4 bases for V and 7 bases for J; bases not matched to a gene: 7. Written as DNA, the CDR3 is TGTGCCAGCAGCACTAGGACTAGCGGGGGGGCACATACGCAGTATTTT. Amino acid sequence: CASSTRTSGGAHTQYF.

This clonotype came up many times. This rearrangement joins TRBV12-3 or TRBV12-4 to TRBJ2-7; 7 bases align to TRBD1. The CDR3 length is 14 residues. With V trimmed by 3 bases and J by 4 bases, 6 bases remained unmatched. CDR3 protein: CASSLDRWGYEQYF. The DNA for the CDR3 is TGTGCCAGCAGTTTGGACAGGTGGGGGTACGAGCAGTACTTC.

This clonotype was recorded a few times. V usage is TRBV27 and J usage is TRBJ2-7, with 7 bases lining up with TRBD1. This CDR3 has 16 amino acids. V was clipped by 4 bases and J by 2 bases; unmatched bases: 11. Germline CDR1 MNHEY, CDR2 SMNVEV (reference sequence). The CDR3 spells CASSSLPGQRTYEQYF. The CDR3 DNA follows: TGTGCCAGCAGTTCCCTCCCGGGACAGAGGACCTACGAGCAGTACTTC.

Many counts were recorded for this clonotype. V is TRBV3-1 and J is TRBJ2-4, with D perhaps matching TRBD2 (5 bases). CDR3 length: 14 residues. Trimming stripped 0 bases from V and 10 bases from J, with 13 bases between. The germline gives CDR1 LGHDT, CDR2 YNNKEL (reference sequence). The CDR3, as DNA: TGTGCCAGCAGCCAAGAAGCCCCAGGAGGAATTCAGTACTTC. Amino acids: CASSQEAPGGIQYF.

This clonotype occurred many times. The chain recombines TRBV6-5 with TRBJ2-1, with D unclear. V was shortened by 7 bases and J by 7 bases, with 17 bases between the two germline ends. The CDR3 covers 14 residues. The germline gives CDR1 MNHEY, CDR2 SVGAGI. The CDR3 DNA is TGTGCCAGCACCAAGGATGCTAGGCGGAATGAGCAGTTCTTC. Its protein is CASTKDARRNEQFF.

This clonotype was recorded many times. The chain couples TRBV7-9 to TRBJ1-1, with D possibly matching TRBD1 (5 bases). CDR1 and CDR2 (germline): SEHNR, FQNEAQ (reference sequence). Trimming left V 4 bases short and J 0 bases short, with 9 bases between. This CDR3 contains 14 residues. Here the CDR3 reads CASSYNRMNTEAFF. DNA for the CDR3: TGTGCCAGCAGCTATAACAGGATGAACACTGAAGCTTTCTTT.